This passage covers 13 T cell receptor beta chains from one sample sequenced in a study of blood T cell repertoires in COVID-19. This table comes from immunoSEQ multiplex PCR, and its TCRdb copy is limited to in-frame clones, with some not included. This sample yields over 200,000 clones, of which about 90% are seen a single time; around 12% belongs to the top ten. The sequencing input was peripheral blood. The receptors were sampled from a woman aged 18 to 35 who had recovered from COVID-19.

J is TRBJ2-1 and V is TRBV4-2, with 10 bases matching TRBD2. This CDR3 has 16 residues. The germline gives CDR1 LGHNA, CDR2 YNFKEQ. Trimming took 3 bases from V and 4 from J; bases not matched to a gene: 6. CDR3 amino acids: CASSHLWTSGYNEQFF. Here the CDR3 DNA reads TGTGCCAGCAGCCATCTCTGGACTAGCGGATACAATGAGCAGTTCTTC.

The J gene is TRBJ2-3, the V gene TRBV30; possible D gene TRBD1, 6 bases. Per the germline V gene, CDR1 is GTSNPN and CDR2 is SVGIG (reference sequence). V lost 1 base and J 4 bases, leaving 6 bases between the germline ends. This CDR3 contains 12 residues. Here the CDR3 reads CAWSAGADTQYF. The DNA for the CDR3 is TGTGCCTGGAGTGCAGGGGCAGATACGCAGTATTTT.

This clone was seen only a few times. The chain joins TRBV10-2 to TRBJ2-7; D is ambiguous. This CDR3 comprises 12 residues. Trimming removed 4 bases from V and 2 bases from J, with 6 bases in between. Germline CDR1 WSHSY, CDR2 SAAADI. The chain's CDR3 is CASSGSAYEQYF. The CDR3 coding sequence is TGCGCCAGCAGTGGTTCAGCCTACGAGCAGTACTTC.

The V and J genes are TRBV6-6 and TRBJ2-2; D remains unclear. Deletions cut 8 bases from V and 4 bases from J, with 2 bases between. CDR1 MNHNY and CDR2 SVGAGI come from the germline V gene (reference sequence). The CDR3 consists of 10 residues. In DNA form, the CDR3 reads TGTGCCAGCCTCACCGGGGAGCTGTTTTTT. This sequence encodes CASLTGELFF.

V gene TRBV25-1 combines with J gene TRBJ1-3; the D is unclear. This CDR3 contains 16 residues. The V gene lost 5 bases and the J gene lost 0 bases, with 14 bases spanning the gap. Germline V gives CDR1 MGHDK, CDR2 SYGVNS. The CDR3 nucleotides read TGTGCCAGCAGTTCGCACCGGGTCGCCTCTGGAAACACCATATATTTT. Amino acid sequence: CASSSHRVASGNTIYF.

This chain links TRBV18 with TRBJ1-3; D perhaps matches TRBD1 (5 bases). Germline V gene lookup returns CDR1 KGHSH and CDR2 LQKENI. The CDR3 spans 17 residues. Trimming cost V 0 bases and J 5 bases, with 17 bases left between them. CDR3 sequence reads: CASSPPIRTLWRNTIYF. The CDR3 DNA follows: TGTGCCAGCTCACCACCTATCAGGACACTTTGGAGAAACACCATATATTTT.

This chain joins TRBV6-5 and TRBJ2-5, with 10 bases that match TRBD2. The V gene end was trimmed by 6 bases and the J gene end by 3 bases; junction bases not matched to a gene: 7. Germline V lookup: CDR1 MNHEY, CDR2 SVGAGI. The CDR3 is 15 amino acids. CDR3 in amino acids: CASRGLAESEETQYF. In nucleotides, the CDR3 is TGTGCCAGCAGAGGACTAGCGGAGAGTGAAGAGACCCAGTACTTC.

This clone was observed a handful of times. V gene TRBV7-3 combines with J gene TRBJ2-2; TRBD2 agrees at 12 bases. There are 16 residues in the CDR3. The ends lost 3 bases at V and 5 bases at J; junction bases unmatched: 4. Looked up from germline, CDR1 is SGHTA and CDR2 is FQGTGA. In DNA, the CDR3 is TGTGCCAGCAGCTTCTGGGGGACTAGCGGGACCGGGGAGCTGTTTTTT. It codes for CASSFWGTSGTGELFF.

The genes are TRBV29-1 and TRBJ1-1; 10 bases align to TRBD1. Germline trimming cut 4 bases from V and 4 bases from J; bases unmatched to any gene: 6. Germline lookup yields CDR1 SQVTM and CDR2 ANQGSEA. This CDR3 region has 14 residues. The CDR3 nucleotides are TGCAGCGTTGGTGACAGGGGGCGCAGCACTGAAGCTTTCTTT. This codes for CSVGDRGRSTEAFF.

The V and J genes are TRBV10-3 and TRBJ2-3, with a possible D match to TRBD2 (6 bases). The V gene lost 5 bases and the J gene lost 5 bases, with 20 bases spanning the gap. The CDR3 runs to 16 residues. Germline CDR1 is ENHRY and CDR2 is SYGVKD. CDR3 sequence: CAISTRSGEGIDTQYF. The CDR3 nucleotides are TGTGCCATCAGTACCAGGTCGGGGGAAGGGATAGATACGCAGTATTTT.

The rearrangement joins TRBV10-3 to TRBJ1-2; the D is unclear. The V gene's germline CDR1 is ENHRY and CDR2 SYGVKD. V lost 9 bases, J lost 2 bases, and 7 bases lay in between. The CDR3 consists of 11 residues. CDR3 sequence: CAMRANYGYTF. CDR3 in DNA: TGTGCCATGAGGGCAAACTATGGCTACACCTTC.

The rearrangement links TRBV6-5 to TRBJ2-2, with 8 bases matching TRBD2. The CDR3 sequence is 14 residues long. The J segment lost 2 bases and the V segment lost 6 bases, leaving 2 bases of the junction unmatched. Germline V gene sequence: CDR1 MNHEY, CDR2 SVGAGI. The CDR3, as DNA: TGTGCCAGCAGGAGCGGGAGTAACACCGGGGAGCTGTTTTTT. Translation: CASRSGSNTGELFF.

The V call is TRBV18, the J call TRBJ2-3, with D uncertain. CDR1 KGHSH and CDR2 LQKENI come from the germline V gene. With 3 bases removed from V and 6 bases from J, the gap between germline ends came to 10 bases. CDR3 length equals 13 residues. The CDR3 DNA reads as TGTGCCAGCTCACCCCACCAACAGGATACGCAGTATTTT. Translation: CASSPHQQDTQYF.